One sample yielded the 6 T cell receptor beta chains listed below, sequenced in a study of response to subunit inactivated influenza vaccine. TCRdb itself ran the RT-PCR reads through MiXCR, one entry per CDR3 protein. The sample has about 700,000 distinct CDR3 sequences, 12% to 15% seen once. The input for sequencing was PBMCs from blood, taken less than 15 days before vaccination. Receptors originate from a man aged 50 or older who received an inactivated influenza vaccine.

This clonotype was counted between two and nine times. The junction departs from germline at one end; a sequencing error may be responsible. The rearrangement links TRBV7-7 to TRBJ2-2; 7 positions match TRBD1. CDR3 length: 13 amino acids. Germline V gene sequence: CDR1 SSHAT, CDR2 FNYEAQ (reference sequence). The CDR3: CASSRQGVGELFF. CDR3 sequence (DNA): TGTGCTAGCAGTCGACAGGGTGTCGGGGAGCTGTTTTTT.

The rearrangement links TRBV20-1 to TRBJ2-1, with 8 bases that match TRBD2. Germline CDR1 is DFQATT and CDR2 is SNEGSKA (reference sequence). CDR3 length equals 12 residues. V trimming: 3 bases; J trimming: 13 bases; junction bases outside the gene matches: 8. The CDR3 spells CSASFRLAPQFF. The CDR3 region has the DNA TGCAGTGCTAGTTTTAGACTAGCGCCCCAGTTCTTC.

V and J are TRBV20-1 and TRBJ2-5; unclear D gene. The V and J ends lost 0 bases and 0 bases respectively, with 14 bases between them. Germline V gene sequence: CDR1 DFQATT, CDR2 SNEGSKA (reference sequence). The CDR3 sequence is 16 residues long. CDR3 sequence (DNA): TGCAGTGCTAGAGATCACGTGAGAGAGTACCAAGAGACCCAGTACTTC. Translating gives CSARDHVREYQETQYF.

There are many counts of this clonotype. The gene calls are TRBV4-3 and TRBJ1-3; no clear D. Germline CDR1 reads LGHNA; CDR2 reads YSLEER. This CDR3 region has 13 residues. Between the trimmed V and J ends, which lost 0 bases and 4 bases, there was a span of 4 bases. This CDR3 reads CASSQDRGNTIYF. The CDR3 DNA sequence: TGCGCCAGCAGCCAAGACAGAGGAAACACCATATATTTT.

This clonotype was found many times. V gene TRBV5-1 combines with J gene TRBJ1-6; 7 positions agree with TRBD1. The CDR3 is made up of 15 amino acids. Losses at the gene ends were 5 bases for V and 5 bases for J; bases not matched to a gene: 7. The germline V gene encodes CDR1 SGHRS and CDR2 YFSETQ. The CDR3 region has the DNA TGCGCCAGCAGACGAACCGGGACAGATAATTCACCCCTCCACTTT. It specifies CASRRTGTDNSPLHF.

This clonotype was detected many times. J is TRBJ2-1 and V is TRBV9, with TRBD2 identical over 8 bases. The J segment lost 0 bases and the V segment lost 0 bases, leaving 2 bases of the junction unmatched. Germline V gene data show CDR1 as SGDLS and CDR2 as YYNGEE. The CDR3 length is 16 residues. Here the CDR3 reads CASSVGGGSSYNEQFF. CDR3 sequence (DNA): TGTGCCAGCAGCGTAGGCGGGGGGAGCTCCTACAATGAGCAGTTCTTC. The full variable domain, with the rest looked up from reference TRBV9 and TRBJ2-1, is DSGVTQTPKHLITATGQRVTLRCSPRSGDLSVYWYQQSLDQGLQFLIQYYNGEERAKGNILERFSAQQFPDLHSELNLSSLELGDSALYFCASSVGGGSSYNEQFFGPGTRLTVL.